This T cell receptor (beta chain) came from a study of blood T cells in healthy people across ages. This clonotype was seen a handful of times. Next came a second PCR, run for about 6 to 11 cycles, which used a sample-barcoded 5' primer along with a J-beta primer mix. TCRdb reanalysed the 5' RACE reads using MiXCR and keeps one entry per CDR3 protein. The sample lists 870,000 or so distinct CDR3 sequences, about 28% seen once, with around 16% in the top ten. Sequences were obtained from blood. This sequence was found in a woman of 80 years or more in good health.

The CDR3: CATRQGESGANVLTF. CDR3 in DNA: TGTGCCACTAGACAGGGAGAATCTGGGGCCAACGTCCTGACTTTC. This chain uses TRBV2 with TRBJ2-6; 7 nucleotides agree with TRBD1. CDR3 length equals 15 residues. Germline V lookup: CDR1 SNHLY, CDR2 FYNNEI. The V segment lost 10 bases and the J segment 1 base; nucleotides outside the gene matches: 7.